A selection of T cell receptor beta chains follows, all from one sample in a study of T-cell reconstitution after alpha-beta-depleted transplantation in children. One entry per CDR3 protein results from TCRdb running MiXCR on the PCR reads. The sample consists of a few hundred thousand distinct CDR3 sequences, under 15% of them appearing once. This material consisted of PBMCs, mostly from graft donor cells, taken 360 days after TCRalphabeta/CD19-depleted stem cell transplant. These receptors originate from a male patient between 10 and 17 years old who had a stem cell transplant for acute myeloid leukemia, so the T cells may come from the graft donor. The CDR3 runs from the conserved cysteine through the conserved F or W. D genes are given only for firm matches. Clone size is given for some rows only: seen once, a few or many times, or a class if the clone is expanded.

TGTGCCAGCGCCCCCGGGACAGGGAAGGTAGATACGCAGTATTTT | CASAPGTGKVDTQYF | TRBJ2-3 | few | TRBV28 | TRBD1
TGTGCCAGCAGCTTAACCCCCGGGGTAGCGGAACCCTACGAGCAGTACTTC | CASSLTPGVAEPYEQYF | TRBJ2-7 | many | TRBV11-3 | -
TGTGCCAGCAGTCGGACTAGCGGGGTTTACAATGAGCAGTTCTTC | CASSRTSGVYNEQFF | TRBJ2-1 | many | TRBV7-2 | TRBD2
TGTGCCAGCCCCGCCCGTCTAGGCCGCGGCAATCAGCAGTTCTTC | CASPARLGRGNQQFF | TRBJ2-1 | - | TRBV25-1 | -
TGTGCCAGCAGCTTAGAAACCTACACCACAGATACGCAGTATTTT | CASSLETYTTDTQYF | TRBJ2-3 | many | TRBV7-2 | -
TGTGCCAGCACCCTAGGCGGCGGGAGGAAGCAGTACAATGAGCAGTTCTTC | CASTLGGGRKQYNEQFF | TRBJ2-1 | - | TRBV12-3/TRBV12-4 | TRBD2
TGCGCCAGCAGCTTGGATTGGGGGGTCAATGAGCAGTTCTTC | CASSLDWGVNEQFF | TRBJ2-1 | many | TRBV5-1 | -
TGTGCCAGCCGGGCCTCGGTGGAGTACGAGCAGTACTTC | CASRASVEYEQYF | TRBJ2-7 | many | TRBV28 | -
TGTGCCAGCAGCCCTAGCGGCGAGCAGTACTTC | CASSPSGEQYF | TRBJ2-7 | many | TRBV6-2/TRBV6-3 | TRBD2
TGTGCCAGCAGTCAGACAGGGGGGCTGGTAGCCCTCCACTTT | CASSQTGGLVALHF | TRBJ1-6 | many | TRBV28 | TRBD1
TGTGCCAGCACTCACTTAGGGGACTTCTACGAGCAGTACTTC | CASTHLGDFYEQYF | TRBJ2-7 | - | TRBV28 | -
TGTGCCAGCAGCTTATGGGCTAGCGAAGCCGGGGAGCTGTTTTTT | CASSLWASEAGELFF | TRBJ2-2 | - | TRBV7-3 | -
TGCAGTGCGGAGGGAGCCGGGTACGAGCAGTACTTC | CSAEGAGYEQYF | TRBJ2-7 | few | TRBV20-1 | -
TGTGCCAGCAGCCACCCCTTGGGGGGGTACGAGCAGTACTTC | CASSHPLGGYEQYF | TRBJ2-7 | - | TRBV4-2 | TRBD2
TGCGCCAGCAGCTTGGGACTAGCGGCCTACAATGAGCAGTTCTTC | CASSLGLAAYNEQFF | TRBJ2-1 | many | TRBV5-1 | TRBD2
TGCAGTGCCCAACTGGGACGGACCGTACAAGAGACCCAGTACTTC | CSAQLGRTVQETQYF | TRBJ2-5 | - | TRBV20-1 | -
TGCAGTGCTACCCCTCCTTCTAGCGGGAGAGTTGGAGATACGCAGTATTTT | CSATPPSSGRVGDTQYF | TRBJ2-3 | many | TRBV20-1 | TRBD2
TGCAGCGTTGTGGGACGGTTTTCCTACGAGCAGTACTTC | CSVVGRFSYEQYF | TRBJ2-7 | - | TRBV29-1 | -
TGTGCCAGCCGTCCTTCGGGCGGGATCAGCACAGATACGCAGTATTTT | CASRPSGGISTDTQYF | TRBJ2-3 | - | TRBV27 | -
TGCAGTGCTAGTATACCGACTTACGAGCAGTACTTC | CSASIPTYEQYF | TRBJ2-7 | - | TRBV20-1 | -
TGCAGTGCAACCGGACCAAATGAGCAGTTCTTC | CSATGPNEQFF | TRBJ2-1 | - | TRBV20-1 | -
TGTGCCAGCAGACCGGGACTACCGCCGGGGGAGCAGTTCTTC | CASRPGLPPGEQFF | TRBJ2-1 | - | TRBV6-1 | TRBD2
TGCAGTGCTATCCTTGACGGATGGACAGGTTCTAACAATGAGCAGTTCTTC | CSAILDGWTGSNNEQFF | TRBJ2-1 | many | TRBV20-1 | TRBD1
TGTGCCAGCAGCCTCCAGACTAGCGGGAGGGCCTACGAGCAGTACTTC | CASSLQTSGRAYEQYF | TRBJ2-7 | - | TRBV7-9 | TRBD2
TGTGCCAGCAGCCAGACACTCCCGGGACTAGCGGAGGAGACCCAGTACTTC | CASSQTLPGLAEETQYF | TRBJ2-5 | many | TRBV3-1 | TRBD2
TGCGCCAGCAGCCACCCGGCTAGCGGGAGGGACAATGAGCAGTTCTTC | CASSHPASGRDNEQFF | TRBJ2-1 | few | TRBV4-1 | TRBD2
TGCAGTGCTAGTGTTCCGGGACAGGGTTGGTCCTACGAGCAGTACTTC | CSASVPGQGWSYEQYF | TRBJ2-7 | few | TRBV20-1 | TRBD1
TGTGCCAGCAGAAAGGGGACTAGCGGTCCCCCGAACACCGGGGAGCTGTTTTTT | CASRKGTSGPPNTGELFF | TRBJ2-2 | few | TRBV9 | TRBD2
TGTGCCAGCAGCTTATTTTGGTGGGCGGGAGGGGGAGAGACCCAGTACTTC | CASSLFWWAGGGETQYF | TRBJ2-5 | - | TRBV7-8 | TRBD2
TGCGCCAGCAGCCCGACACAGGGTGAGCAGCCCCAGCATTTT | CASSPTQGEQPQHF | TRBJ1-5 | few | TRBV5-1 | -
TGCAGTGCTGGGGGTTGGACTAGCGGGAGACGGGACGAGCAGTACTTC | CSAGGWTSGRRDEQYF | TRBJ2-7 | many | TRBV20-1 | TRBD2
TGTGCCAGCAGTTACGGGACTAGCCGGGAGGCGAGCTCCTACAATGAGCAGTTCTTC | CASSYGTSREASSYNEQFF | TRBJ2-1 | - | TRBV6-2/TRBV6-3 | TRBD2
TGCAGCGTTGGTCTAGTGGGAACGCCCATCCATGAGCAGTTCTTC | CSVGLVGTPIHEQFF | TRBJ2-1 | - | TRBV29-1 | -
TGTGCCAGCAGCTCCGGGACTAGCTCATTCTACGAGCAGTACTTC | CASSSGTSSFYEQYF | TRBJ2-7 | many | TRBV7-2 | TRBD2
TGTGCCATCAGTGAAAGAGGGGGCGGTGGTGGCTACACCTTC | CAISERGGGGGYTF | TRBJ1-2 | few | TRBV10-3 | TRBD1
TGTGCCAGCAGCCGACAGGGGAACACTGAAGCTTTCTTT | CASSRQGNTEAFF | TRBJ1-1 | many | TRBV9 | TRBD1
TGTGCCAGCAGTCGACTAGCGGGAGGGGTGGTCAATGAGCAGTTCTTC | CASSRLAGGVVNEQFF | TRBJ2-1 | few | TRBV7-2 | TRBD2
TGTGCCAGCAGCTCGTACGACACGGGTAGTGACGAGCAGTACTTC | CASSSYDTGSDEQYF | TRBJ2-7 | - | TRBV7-9 | -
TGTGCCAGCAGCAAAGTGGGCAGGGACAGAAGCACTGAAGCTTTCTTT | CASSKVGRDRSTEAFF | TRBJ1-1 | many | TRBV21-1 | -
TGTGCCACCAGCCCGGGACGGGAGTTGAACGAGCAGTACTTC | CATSPGRELNEQYF | TRBJ2-7 | few | TRBV15 | -